One and the same sample provided the 27 T cell receptor beta chains below, sequenced in a study of CD8 T cells in Susac syndrome (dated by TCRdb to between 2017 and 2020). The library was produced with the immunoSEQ multiplex PCR assay. RNA was extracted with the RNeasy kit and 0.5 to 1 ug was reverse transcribed using random hexamers. TCRdb cleaned the public reads at Q25 with fastp, built clones with MiXCR and kept in-frame beta chains. A single entry per CDR3 protein holds the most common genes and DNA from its merged rows. This sample gives about 300,000 distinct CDR3 sequences in total; roughly 85% of them show up just once. The ten largest clones represent over 0.1% of the sample. Sequenced material: CD8+ T cells from PBMCs. These receptors all come from a human donor with multiple sclerosis.

This clonotype was counted a single time. V and J are TRBV13 and TRBJ2-1; either TRBD1 or TRBD2 may supply D (6 bases each). CDR3 length equals 16 residues. V gave up 0 bases and J gave up 4 bases, with 13 bases separating them. Germline CDR1 is PRHDT and CDR2 is FYEKMQ (reference sequence). Written as DNA, the CDR3 is TGTGCCAGCAGCTTAGGAGGGGGGACCCGATACAATGAGCAGTTCTTC. Its translation is CASSLGGGTRYNEQFF.

The chain combines TRBV29-1 with TRBJ1-1, with a tentative D call TRBD1 (5 bases). The V gene lost 4 bases and the J gene lost 2 bases, with 14 bases spanning the gap. This CDR3 contains 14 residues. CDR1 is SQVTM, CDR2 ANQGSEA, per germline. The CDR3: CSVGRDARNTEAFF. The CDR3 DNA reads as TGCAGCGTTGGGAGGGACGCCCGAAACACTGAAGCTTTCTTT.

The chain uses TRBV27 and TRBJ1-4; possibly TRBD1 for D (5 bases). The CDR3 length is 12 residues. In germline, CDR1 is MNHEY, CDR2 SMNVEV (reference sequence). The V end lost 10 bases, the J end lost 8 bases, and 14 bases lay between the germline ends. In DNA, the CDR3 is TGTGCCACAGGGATCCGACACGAAAAACTGTTTTTT. Translated, it gives CATGIRHEKLFF. Combining the CDR3 with reference TRBV27 and TRBJ1-4 gives the whole variable domain EAQVTQNPRYLITVTGKKLTVTCSQNMNHEYMSWYRQDPGLGLRQIYYSMNVEVTDKGDVPEGYKVSRKEKRNFPLILESPSPNQTSLYFCATGIRHEKLFFGSGTQLSVL.

The J gene is TRBJ2-2, the V gene TRBV7-9; tentative D call: TRBD1 (5 bases). The V gene's germline CDR1 is SEHNR and CDR2 FQNEAQ (reference sequence). V lost 3 bases and J 6 bases, leaving 14 bases between the germline ends. The CDR3 extends over 15 amino acids. The DNA for the CDR3 is TGTGCCAGCAGCTTCACACGGGCAGGGCCCGGGGAGCTGTTTTTT. Amino acids: CASSFTRAGPGELFF.

In DNA, the CDR3 is TGTGCCAGCAGCTTATCTCGTAGCTACGAGCAGTACTTC. It specifies CASSLSRSYEQYF. The genes are TRBV7-9 and TRBJ2-7; D remains unclear. With 2 bases removed from V and 3 bases from J, the gap between germline ends came to 8 bases. The germline V gene encodes CDR1 SEHNR and CDR2 FQNEAQ (reference sequence). The CDR3 has 13 residues.

This clonotype showed up just a few times. The chain employs TRBV5-4 and TRBJ1-2; maybe TRBD1 (6 bases). This CDR3 has 15 amino acids. The V end was cut by 4 bases, the J end by 8 bases, with 21 bases between. Looked up from germline, CDR1 is SGHNT and CDR2 is YYREEE (reference sequence). In nucleotides, the CDR3 is TGTGCCAGCAGCGACGGGACATCAACGGTACAAGGCTACACCTTC. Residues: CASSDGTSTVQGYTF.

This rearrangement joins TRBV5-1 to TRBJ1-5, with D possibly being TRBD1 (6 bases). Deletions cut 0 bases from V and 11 bases from J, with 12 bases between. The CDR3 runs to 13 residues. Germline V gene data show CDR1 as SGHRS and CDR2 as YFSETQ. The chain's CDR3 is CASSLGAGEAQHF. The CDR3 DNA follows: TGCGCCAGCAGCTTGGGAGCAGGGGAGGCCCAGCATTTT.

J is TRBJ2-7 and V is TRBV9, with 13 bases identical to TRBD2. The CDR3 contains 16 residues. Germline CDR1 is SGDLS and CDR2 is YYNGEE. V lost 5 bases and J lost 7; bases outside the gene matches: 12. CDR3 sequence reads: CASSPSGLAGEGEQYF. The DNA of the CDR3 is TGTGCCAGCAGTCCCTCTGGACTAGCGGGAGAAGGAGAGCAGTACTTC. Drawing the rest from reference TRBV9 and TRBJ2-7, the complete variable domain is DSGVTQTPKHLITATGQRVTLRCSPRSGDLSVYWYQQSLDQGLQFLIQYYNGEERAKGNILERFSAQQFPDLHSELNLSSLELGDSALYFCASSPSGLAGEGEQYFGPGTRLTVT.

This rearrangement joins TRBV27 to TRBJ2-5, with a possible D match to TRBD2 (6 bases). This CDR3 is built from 14 residues. The germline V gene encodes CDR1 MNHEY and CDR2 SMNVEV (reference sequence). V was cut by 8 bases and J by 2 bases, with 15 bases left in between. The CDR3 bases are TGTGCCAGCGGCGGAGGACGGGGGCAAGAGACCCAGTACTTC. This encodes CASGGGRGQETQYF.

This clonotype was seen a few times. The chain uses TRBV12-3 or TRBV12-4 and TRBJ2-1; 10 nucleotides agree with TRBD2. CDR3 length: 14 residues. The V gene end was trimmed by 2 bases and the J gene end by 8 bases; junction bases not matched to a gene: 3. CDR3 region: CASSLRLAGDEQFF. The CDR3 DNA follows: TGTGCCAGCAGTTTAAGGCTAGCGGGAGATGAGCAGTTCTTC.

V gene TRBV5-1 combines with J gene TRBJ2-7, with D tentatively TRBD1 (6 bases). The CDR3 is made up of 16 amino acids. V lost 5 bases and J lost 4, with 22 bases in between. Germline CDR1 and CDR2: SGHRS and YFSETQ. The CDR3 nucleotides are TGCGCCAGCAGTTACGGTCCCGCGACGAGGGGGTACGAGCAGTACTTC. Translating it yields CASSYGPATRGYEQYF.

This chain links TRBV2 with TRBJ2-1; the match to TRBD2 covers 8 bases. This CDR3 spans 14 amino acids. CDR1 is SNHLY, CDR2 FYNNEI, per germline. Trimming cost V 8 bases and J 7 bases; bases outside gene matches: 10. The CDR3 protein is CASLLLAEGNEQFF. The CDR3 DNA sequence: TGTGCCAGCCTTCTACTAGCGGAAGGGAATGAGCAGTTCTTC.

The V gene is TRBV28, the J gene TRBJ2-5; D gene unclear. This CDR3 is built from 16 residues. Germline V gene data show CDR1 as MDHEN and CDR2 as SYDVKM. V was pared by 3 bases and J by 3 bases, with 17 bases between. The CDR3 DNA is TGTGCCAGCAGTTTTCATTTCGCTGACACAGAAGAGACCCAGTACTTC. Translating gives CASSFHFADTEETQYF.

Here the CDR3 DNA reads TGTGCCAGCAGTTTTGGGGAGGGCGGGGAGCTGTTTTTT. Protein product: CASSFGEGGELFF. J is TRBJ2-2 and V is TRBV6-5, with 7 bases aligning to TRBD2. V lost 4 bases, J lost 7 bases, and 3 bases stayed unmatched. Germline CDR1 and CDR2: MNHEY and SVGAGI. The CDR3 totals 13 residues.

This clonotype was seen only a few times. At one boundary the junction diverges from the germline segment, which might be a read error. The chain recombines TRBV4-1 with TRBJ1-4, with 8 bases lining up with TRBD1. Germline V gene lookup returns CDR1 MGHRA and CDR2 YSYEKL. This CDR3 has 15 residues. CDR3 bases: TGCGCCAGCAGGGAATCAGGGGGCGCATATGAAAATCTGTTTTTT. It translates to CASRESGGAYENLFF.

The CDR3: CASSLSGNSNVGAFF. The CDR3 DNA is TGCGCCAGCAGCCTGTCAGGGAACTCTAACGTCGGAGCTTTCTTT. The rearrangement links TRBV5-1 to TRBJ1-1, with D possibly being TRBD1 (5 bases). This CDR3 is 15 amino acids long. Looked up from germline, CDR1 is SGHRS and CDR2 is YFSETQ. V gave up 4 bases and J gave up 10 bases, with 23 bases separating them.

The chain couples TRBV25-1 to TRBJ2-2; 15 nucleotides agree with TRBD2. CDR1 is MGHDK and CDR2 is SYGVNS in the germline V gene. V shed 3 bases, J shed 7 bases, and the junction held 9 bases outside the gene matches. The CDR3 extends over 18 amino acids. This CDR3 reads CASSDGVGTSGRIGELFF. CDR3 bases: TGTGCCAGCAGTGACGGGGTGGGGACTAGCGGGAGGATCGGGGAGCTGTTTTTT.

The chain employs TRBV11-1 and TRBJ2-5, with 9 bases aligning to TRBD2. The V gene's germline CDR1 is SGHAT and CDR2 FQDESV (reference sequence). The CDR3 extends over 21 amino acids. With V trimmed by 4 bases and J by 5 bases, 26 bases remained unmatched. The CDR3 bases are TGTGCCAGCAGCTCTCGGACTCAAACCCTGGGGCTAGCGGGATTTTTGGAGACCCAGTACTTC. Encoded protein: CASSSRTQTLGLAGFLETQYF. The full variable domain, with the rest looked up from reference TRBV11-1 and TRBJ2-5, is EAEVAQSPRYKITEKSQAVAFWCDPISGHATLYWYRQILGQGPELLVQFQDESVVDDSQLPKDRFSAERLKGVDSTLKIQPAELGDSAMYLCASSSRTQTLGLAGFLETQYFGPGTRLLVL.

V gene TRBV27 combines with J gene TRBJ1-1, with TRBD1 matching over 8 bases. This CDR3 spans 14 amino acids. Germline V lookup: CDR1 MNHEY, CDR2 SMNVEV (reference sequence). V shed 6 bases and J 4 bases; nucleotides not matched to a gene: 7. CDR3 protein: CASRNRGVSTEAFF. The DNA for the CDR3 is TGTGCCAGCAGAAACAGGGGGGTGAGCACTGAAGCTTTCTTT.

This chain joins TRBV19 and TRBJ1-6; weak D call: TRBD1 (5 bases). The CDR3 runs to 16 residues. Trimming pared 0 bases from V and 3 bases from J, leaving 9 bases between. CDR1 is LNHDA, CDR2 SQIVND, per germline (reference sequence). Here the CDR3 DNA reads TGTGCCAGTAGTATAGAGCGGCAGGGCTATAATTCACCCCTCCACTTT. This gives the protein CASSIERQGYNSPLHF. Full variable domain (missing parts from reference TRBV19 and TRBJ1-6): DGGITQSPKYLFRKEGQNVTLSCEQNLNHDAMYWYRQDPGQGLRLIYYSQIVNDFQKGDIAEGYSVSREKKESFPLTVTSAQKNPTAFYLCASSIERQGYNSPLHFGNGTRLTVT.

This clonotype has just one count. The chain carries TRBV7-6 and TRBJ2-7; 11 positions agree with TRBD2. The V gene end was trimmed by 11 bases and the J gene end by 0 bases; junction bases not matched to a gene: 12. CDR3 length: 16 residues. Germline V lookup: CDR1 SGHVS, CDR2 FNYEAQ. Here the CDR3 DNA reads TGTGCCGTCTCGGAAATAGCGGGAGGGCCCTCCTACGAGCAGTACTTC. Its protein product is CAVSEIAGGPSYEQYF.

V usage is TRBV28 and J usage is TRBJ1-4, with a possible D match to TRBD1 (5 bases). The CDR3 extends over 15 amino acids. Between the trimmed V and J ends, which lost 4 bases and 2 bases, there was a span of 11 bases. Germline CDR1 is MDHEN and CDR2 is SYDVKM. CDR3 protein: CASSSKWDTNEKLFF. In DNA form, the CDR3 reads TGTGCCAGCAGTTCAAAATGGGACACTAATGAAAAACTGTTTTTT.

This rearrangement joins TRBV28 to TRBJ2-1; 13 bases agree with TRBD2. CDR1 is MDHEN, CDR2 SYDVKM, per germline. Unmatched junction bases numbered 6, after V lost 3 bases and J lost 7 bases. The CDR3 runs to 16 residues. CDR3 sequence: CASSFHGTSGTNEQFF. The DNA of the CDR3 is TGTGCCAGCAGTTTCCACGGGACTAGCGGGACGAATGAGCAGTTCTTC. Full variable domain (remainder filled in from reference TRBV28 and TRBJ2-1): DVKVTQSSRYLVKRTGEKVFLECVQDMDHENMFWYRQDPGLGLRLIYFSYDVKMKEKGDIPEGYSVSREKKERFSLILESASTNQTSMYLCASSFHGTSGTNEQFFGPGTRLTVL.

This clonotype was recorded once. The chain carries TRBV11-2 and TRBJ2-3, with D possibly being TRBD2 (5 bases). The V gene's germline CDR1 is SGHAT and CDR2 FQNNGV. V was pared by 1 base and J by 1 base, with 15 bases between. This CDR3 contains 17 residues. In DNA, the CDR3 is TGTGCCAGCAGCTTAGTTTTTAGGGAGAGGGGCACAGATACGCAGTATTTT. Residues: CASSLVFRERGTDTQYF.

This clonotype was picked up one time. The chain carries TRBV27 and TRBJ2-2; TRBD2 is a possible D gene (6 bases). The germline V gene encodes CDR1 MNHEY and CDR2 SMNVEV (reference sequence). This CDR3 has 18 residues. Trimming took off 6 bases at V and 5 bases at J, with 25 bases between the two ends. CDR3 sequence: CASSPRALGGRFTGELFF. In DNA, the CDR3 is TGTGCCAGCAGCCCCAGGGCTCTTGGAGGGAGATTTACCGGGGAGCTGTTTTTT.

This chain uses TRBV10-2 with TRBJ2-1; 9 bases line up with TRBD2. Germline V lookup: CDR1 WSHSY, CDR2 SAAADI. The CDR3 runs to 12 residues. V trimming: 8 bases; J trimming: 9 bases; junction bases outside the gene matches: 5. In nucleotides, the CDR3 is TGCGCCAGCGCGGGAGGGCCTCTTGAGCAGTTCTTC. It translates to CASAGGPLEQFF.

This clonotype has only a few counts. The V and J genes are TRBV9 and TRBJ2-7; possible D gene TRBD2, 5 bases. CDR1 is SGDLS, CDR2 YYNGEE, per germline. This CDR3 contains 17 residues. V was shortened by 3 bases and J by 7 bases, with 26 bases between the two germline ends. The CDR3 spells CASSDPSGSSSTREQYF. Here the CDR3 DNA reads TGTGCCAGCAGCGACCCCAGTGGGAGCTCCTCCACGAGAGAGCAGTACTTC.